The 10 T cell receptor beta chains below all came from one sample that was sequenced in a study of cytomegalovirus exposure and HLA in healthy donors. 13 Jbeta primers and 60 Vbeta primers were used for the PCR. The protocol was immunoSEQ multiplex PCR, while the TCRdb copy is restricted to in-frame clones and leaves out a portion. The sample records approximately 110,000 clones, over 60% being singletons. The sequencing sample was made of PBMCs. The receptor source for this set is a middle-aged woman in good health and CMV-seropositive.

The chain recombines TRBV6-5 with TRBJ2-5; 8 bases line up with TRBD2. The DNA matches TRBJ2-7 better at its end, which makes the J call doubtful. The germline gives CDR1 MNHEY, CDR2 SVGAGI. CDR3 length: 15 residues. The CDR3 DNA reads TGTGCCAGCTCCTCGGGGGGGGCGGGTAACTACGAGCAGTACTTC. Its protein product is CASSSGGAGNYEQYF.

The V gene is TRBV27, the J gene TRBJ2-5; TRBD1 matches at 8 bases. The V segment lost 2 bases and the J segment 5 bases; nucleotides outside the gene matches: 7. The CDR3 consists of 15 residues. The germline CDR1 and CDR2 sequences are MNHEY and SMNVEV (reference sequence). CDR3 residues: CASSLSAGGLETQYF. CDR3 coding DNA: TGTGCCAGCAGTTTAAGCGCAGGGGGCTTGGAGACCCAGTACTTC.

The rearrangement joins TRBV18 to TRBJ1-5; 7 nucleotides agree with TRBD1. The CDR3 totals 15 residues. Per the germline V gene, CDR1 is KGHSH and CDR2 is LQKENI. V dropped 2 bases and J dropped 2; count of bases not matched to a gene: 3. Written as DNA, the CDR3 is TGTGCCAGCTCACCATCGCAGGGGGGCAATCAGCCCCAGCATTTT. It is translated as CASSPSQGGNQPQHF.

The gene calls are TRBV10-3 and TRBJ2-5; TRBD2 is a possible D gene (6 bases). V was pared by 11 bases and J by 6 bases, with 16 bases between. CDR1 and CDR2 from the germline V gene are ENHRY and SYGVKD. The CDR3 spans 12 residues. This chain's CDR3 is CASRDLSQTQYF. The CDR3 nucleotides read TGTGCCTCCAGGGACTTGTCGCAGACCCAGTACTTC.

The CDR3 DNA reads TGTGCCACCAGCAGAGACAGGAACACTGAAGCTTTCTTT. Its translation: CATSRDRNTEAFF. The V and J genes are TRBV15 and TRBJ1-1; no reliable D call. CDR3 size: 13 residues. The V and J ends lost 0 bases and 1 base respectively, with 3 bases between them. Per the germline V gene, CDR1 is LNHNV and CDR2 is YYDKDF (reference sequence).

This chain connects TRBV19 to TRBJ2-7; 7 positions agree with TRBD1. The CDR3 is 15 residues long. Germline V CDR1 and CDR2: LNHDA, SQIVND (reference sequence). The V and J ends lost 5 bases and 6 bases, in that order; junction bases with no gene match: 13. The CDR3 nucleotides are TGTGCCAGTAGTCCGACAGGGAAACTCGCCGCCGAGCAGTACTTC. Translation: CASSPTGKLAAEQYF.

This sequence joins TRBV19 and TRBJ1-5, with 9 bases matching TRBD1. In germline, CDR1 is LNHDA, CDR2 SQIVND (reference sequence). After removal of 2 bases from V and 5 bases from J, the junction contained 7 bases not matched to a gene. The CDR3 runs 16 residues. The CDR3 loop is CASSIKIWDRDQPQHF. CDR3 nucleotides: TGTGCCAGTAGTATAAAAATCTGGGACAGGGATCAGCCCCAGCATTTT.

V gene TRBV5-5 combines with J gene TRBJ2-1; D unresolved. CDR3 size: 12 residues. The V and J ends lost 2 bases and 8 bases respectively, with 8 bases between them. Per the germline V gene, CDR1 is SGHKS and CDR2 is YYEKEE (reference sequence). CDR3 residues: CASSFIAHEQFF. CDR3 in DNA: TGTGCCAGCAGCTTTATAGCCCATGAGCAGTTCTTC.

This clone is medium-sized within its sample. The chain carries TRBV2 and TRBJ2-7; the D is unclear. CDR1 SNHLY and CDR2 FYNNEI come from the germline V gene. V lost 3 bases and J 3 bases, leaving 3 bases between the germline ends. The CDR3 is 11 amino acids. The CDR3 spells CASSDSYEQYF. Here the CDR3 DNA reads TGTGCCAGCAGTGACAGCTACGAGCAGTACTTC.

This clone has a single count. The rearrangement links TRBV27 to TRBJ2-7; possibly TRBD2 for D (5 bases). Per germline, CDR1 MNHEY and CDR2 SMNVEV (reference sequence). The CDR3 covers 14 residues. The ends were cut back, 3 bases at V and 2 bases at J, with 11 bases in the middle. The CDR3 sequence is CASSLPMGAYEQYF. CDR3 nucleotides: TGTGCCAGCAGTTTGCCCATGGGAGCCTACGAGCAGTACTTC.